This entry lists 5 T cell receptor beta chains sequenced from one sample in a study of tumor-infiltrating lymphocytes in primary liver carcinoma (dated by TCRdb to about 2017). Blood RNA was extracted from unsorted whole blood using TRIzol reagent, and germline DNA was obtained with the DNeasy Blood & Tissue kit. TCRdb names Illumina HiSeq 2500 as the instrument used. Using a constant-region primer and ProtoScript II reverse transcriptase, TCRbeta-specific cDNA was reverse-transcribed from roughly 500 ng total RNA. TCRbeta libraries were built with three nested multiplex PCR rounds, a slightly modified ARM-PCR procedure. Each of the first two PCR rounds ran for approximately 10 cycles using multiplex TRBV1-TRBV30 forward primers together with a Cbeta reverse primer. The public reads were reprocessed in TCRdb via fastp at Q25 and MiXCR, keeping in-frame beta chains. All rows with the same CDR3 protein become a single entry with the most common DNA and genes. The sample includes about 330,000 distinct CDR3 sequences, with less than 65% observed a single time. The top ten hold about 6.3% of the sample.

Source material: peripheral blood. The receptors originated from a man aged 40-55 years with primary liver carcinoma and hepatitis B virus infection.

With respect to this clonotype: The conserved final phenylalanine or tryptophan is absent from the CDR3, which likely points to a read error. Because the CDR3's place on the DNA is in doubt, the DNA is left out and the CDR3 is given as listed by TCRdb. The chain recombines TRBV4-3 with TRBJ2-7. With termini counted, the CDR3 has 16 amino acids. Per the germline V gene, CDR1 is LGHNA and CDR2 is YSLEER. This CDR3 reads CASSQVGSWSSYERYL.

In its sample, this clonotype was seen many times. This chain joins TRBV6-2 or TRBV6-3 and TRBJ1-2; TRBD1 is a possible D gene (5 bases). Germline V lookup: CDR1 MNHEY, CDR2 SVGEGT. V dropped 3 bases and J dropped 5 bases, with 13 bases sitting between them. There are 14 residues in the CDR3. The CDR3, as DNA: TGTGCCAGCAGTTATTTCCAGGGACGATATGGCTACACCTTC. Encoded protein: CASSYFQGRYGYTF.

About this clonotype: Mismatch with germline at one junction end may stem from a read error. The chain recombines TRBV11-2 with TRBJ1-5, with D uncertain. This CDR3 comprises 15 residues. In germline, CDR1 is SGHAT, CDR2 FQNNGV. CDR3 DNA: TGTGCCAGCAGCTTATGGAGGTTAAGCAATCAGCTCCAGCGTTTT. Translating gives CASSLWRLSNQLQRF.

The rearrangement uses TRBV7-8 and TRBJ2-5; tentative D call: TRBD1 (5 bases). The germline V gene encodes CDR1 SGHVS and CDR2 FQNEAQ. Deletions cut 1 base from V and 7 bases from J, with 19 bases between. This CDR3 region has 16 residues. CDR3 sequence reads: CASSLEGLGREVTQYF. The CDR3 bases are TGTGCCAGCAGCTTAGAAGGGTTGGGGCGAGAAGTGACCCAGTACTTC.

This clonotype was seen repeatedly, ten times or more. The gene calls are TRBV6-1 and TRBJ1-5, with D hard to call. V shed 2 bases and J shed 2 bases, with 16 bases lying between them. The CDR3 is 17 amino acids. Germline V gene data show CDR1 as MNHNS and CDR2 as SASEGT. In DNA form, the CDR3 reads TGTGCCAGCAGTGAACTCGTCGGGTTTAGTGGCAATCAGCCCCAGCATTTT. The encoded protein is CASSELVGFSGNQPQHF.